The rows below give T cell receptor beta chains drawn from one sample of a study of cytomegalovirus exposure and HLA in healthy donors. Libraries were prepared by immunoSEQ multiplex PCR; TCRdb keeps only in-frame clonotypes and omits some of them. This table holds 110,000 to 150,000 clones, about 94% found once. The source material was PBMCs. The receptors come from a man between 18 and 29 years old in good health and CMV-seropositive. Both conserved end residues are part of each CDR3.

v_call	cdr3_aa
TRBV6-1	CASSDDRGRNTGELFF
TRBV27	CASTPNYSNQPQHF
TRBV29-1	CSGGSGAKTEAFF
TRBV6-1	CASSRTGLNRYEQYF
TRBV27	CASSSPSYMNTEAFF
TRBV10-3	CAISDPRGGSGYTF
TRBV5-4	CASSSRSSYNEQFF
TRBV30	CAWTGGVGSREQFF
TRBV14	CASSLRTGAAKNIQYF
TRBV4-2	CASSQVGTSYGYTF
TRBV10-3	CATGGDGGNQPQHF
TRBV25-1	CASSRSGELPQHF
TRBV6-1	CASSEALTGFGEQFF
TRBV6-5	CASSTGLDTIYF
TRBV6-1	CASSDLPSGEYEQYF
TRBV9	CASSVSGLYNEQFF
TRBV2	CASSEVVGLSGNTIYF
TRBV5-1	CASSASGRDYNEQFF
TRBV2	CASSEHEWEVTGELFF
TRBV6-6	CASRPQGRVYQETQYF
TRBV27	CASSLLAGNYEQYF
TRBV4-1	CASSPHGLAGARPEQFF
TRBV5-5	CASSLDLAYEQYF
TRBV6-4	CASSDLAGEDEQFF
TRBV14	CASSRTTGDYGYTF
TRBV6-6	CASSYSPNSPLHF
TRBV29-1	CSELRLAGKVHNEQFF
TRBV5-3	CARSWTSGRNYEQYF
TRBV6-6	CASSDRGRNEQFF
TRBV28	CASSSSTSGRALDTGELFF
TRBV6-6	CASSLRDRGRSPLHF
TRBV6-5	CATGGGGTGANVLTF
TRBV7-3	CASSLERTFMHF
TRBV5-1	CASSSRLAGTYEQYF
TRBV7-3	CASSPGLAGVRNTGELFF
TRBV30	CAWRGGVTTITDTQYF
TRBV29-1	CSVGAVTNYGYTF
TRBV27	CASSLVQGYGYTF
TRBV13	CASSLRGGNQPQHF
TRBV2	CASHGGTEAFF
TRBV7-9	CASSFGLAGGSYEQYF
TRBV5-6	CASSFNSGANVLTF
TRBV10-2	CASSDAGGPPETQYF
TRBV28	CASSYPDTLSYNEQFF
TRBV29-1	CSVEEWTGSGANVLTF
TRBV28	CASLEVNTGELFF
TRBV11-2	CASSLGLAAYEQYF
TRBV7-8	CASSLDTPYEQYF
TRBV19	CASSIGRENTEAFF
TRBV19	CASSKGTGYAGELFF
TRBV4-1	CASSQDRPGTYYEQYF
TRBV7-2	CASSLESKTQYF
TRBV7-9	CASSPFGRGAGSYEQYF
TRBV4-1	CASSQEQEILSSSYNEQFF